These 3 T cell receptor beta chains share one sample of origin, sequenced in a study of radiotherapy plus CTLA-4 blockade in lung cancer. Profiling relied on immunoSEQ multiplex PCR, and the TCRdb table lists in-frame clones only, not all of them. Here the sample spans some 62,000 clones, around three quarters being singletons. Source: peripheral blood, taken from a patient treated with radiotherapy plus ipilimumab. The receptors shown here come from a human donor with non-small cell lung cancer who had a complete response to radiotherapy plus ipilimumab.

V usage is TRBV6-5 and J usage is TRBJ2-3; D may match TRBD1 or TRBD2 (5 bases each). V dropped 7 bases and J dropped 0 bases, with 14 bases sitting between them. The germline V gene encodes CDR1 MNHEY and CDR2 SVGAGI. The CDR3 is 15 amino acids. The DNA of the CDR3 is TGTGCCAGCAAGCCTCGGGGACCAAGCACAGATACGCAGTATTTT. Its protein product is CASKPRGPSTDTQYF.

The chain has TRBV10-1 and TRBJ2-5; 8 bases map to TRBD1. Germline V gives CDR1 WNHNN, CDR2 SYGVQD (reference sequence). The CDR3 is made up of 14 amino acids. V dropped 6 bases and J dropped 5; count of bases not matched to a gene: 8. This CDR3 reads CASSQTGARETQYF. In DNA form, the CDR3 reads TGCGCCAGCAGCCAGACAGGGGCCAGGGAGACCCAGTACTTC.

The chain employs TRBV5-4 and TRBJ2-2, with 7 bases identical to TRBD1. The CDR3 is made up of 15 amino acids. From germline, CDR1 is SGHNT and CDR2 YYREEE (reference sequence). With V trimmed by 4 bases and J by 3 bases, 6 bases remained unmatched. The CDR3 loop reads CASSLQGFDTGELFF. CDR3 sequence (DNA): TGTGCCAGCAGCCTACAGGGGTTCGACACCGGGGAGCTGTTTTTT. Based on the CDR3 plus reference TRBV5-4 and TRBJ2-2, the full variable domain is ETGVTQSPTHLIKTRGQQVTLRCSSQSGHNTVSWYQQALGQGPQFIFQYYREEENGRGNFPPRFSGLQFPNYSSELNVNALELDDSALYLCASSLQGFDTGELFFGEGSRLTVL.